What follows describes a single T cell receptor (beta chain). The data belong to a study of technical replicates of blood from a few donors. CDR1 and CDR2 from the germline V gene are SQVTM and ANQGSEA. This CDR3 contains 16 residues. The V and J ends lost 6 bases and 4 bases, in that order; junction bases with no gene match: 13. Method: immunoSEQ multiplex PCR; TCRdb's copy keeps in-frame clones and lacks some. The sample shows more than 75,000 clones, 95% to 97% of them seen only once. The genes are TRBV29-1 and TRBJ1-4; 8 bases fit TRBD1. This clonotype was sampled from a human donor in good health. Material: T cells isolated from PBMCs. CDR3 sequence (DNA): TGCAGCGTCGGAGCTACCGGGACAGGCCGTAATGAAAAACTGTTTTTT. This translates into CSVGATGTGRNEKLFF.